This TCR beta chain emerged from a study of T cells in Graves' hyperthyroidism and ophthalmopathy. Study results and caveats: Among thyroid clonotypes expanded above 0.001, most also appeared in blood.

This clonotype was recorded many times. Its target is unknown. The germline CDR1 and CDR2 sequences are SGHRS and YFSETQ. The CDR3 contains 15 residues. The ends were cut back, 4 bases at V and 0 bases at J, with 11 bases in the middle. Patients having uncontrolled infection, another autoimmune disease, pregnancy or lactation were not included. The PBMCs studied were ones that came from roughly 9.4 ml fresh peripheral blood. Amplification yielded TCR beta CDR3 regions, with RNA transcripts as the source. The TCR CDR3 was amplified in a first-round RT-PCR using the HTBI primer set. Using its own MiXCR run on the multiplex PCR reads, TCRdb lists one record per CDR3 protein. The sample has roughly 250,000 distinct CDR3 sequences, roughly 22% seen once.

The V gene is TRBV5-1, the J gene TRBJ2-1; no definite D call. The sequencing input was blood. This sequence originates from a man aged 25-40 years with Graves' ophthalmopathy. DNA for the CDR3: TGCGCCAGCAGCCTCAGCGAAAGCTCCTACAATGAGCAGTTCTTC. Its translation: CASSLSESSYNEQFF.